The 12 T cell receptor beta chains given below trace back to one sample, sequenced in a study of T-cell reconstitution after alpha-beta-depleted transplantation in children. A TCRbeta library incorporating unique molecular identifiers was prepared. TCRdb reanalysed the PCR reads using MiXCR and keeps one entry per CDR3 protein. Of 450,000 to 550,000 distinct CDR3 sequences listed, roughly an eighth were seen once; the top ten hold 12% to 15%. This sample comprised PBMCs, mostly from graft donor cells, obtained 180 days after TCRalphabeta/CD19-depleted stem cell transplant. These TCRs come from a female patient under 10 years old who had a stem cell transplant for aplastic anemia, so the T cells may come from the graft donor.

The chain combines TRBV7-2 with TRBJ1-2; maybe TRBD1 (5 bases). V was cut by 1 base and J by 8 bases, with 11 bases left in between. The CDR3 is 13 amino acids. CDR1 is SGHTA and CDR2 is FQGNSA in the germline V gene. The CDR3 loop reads CASSLGLGGGYTF. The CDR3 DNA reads TGTGCCAGCAGCTTAGGGCTCGGGGGAGGCTACACCTTC.

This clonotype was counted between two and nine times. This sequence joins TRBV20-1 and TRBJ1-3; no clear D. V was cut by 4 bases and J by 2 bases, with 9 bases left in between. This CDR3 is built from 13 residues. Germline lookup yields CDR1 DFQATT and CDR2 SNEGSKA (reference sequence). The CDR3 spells CSAIVRPGNTIYF. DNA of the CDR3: TGCAGTGCTATAGTACGGCCTGGAAACACCATATATTTT.

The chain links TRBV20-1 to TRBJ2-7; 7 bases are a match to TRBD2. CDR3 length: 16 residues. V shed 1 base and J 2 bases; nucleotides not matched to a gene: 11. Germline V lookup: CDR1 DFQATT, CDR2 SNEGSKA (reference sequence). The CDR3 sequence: CSARGWGGSGAYEQYV. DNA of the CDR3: TGCAGTGCTAGAGGCTGGGGAGGGTCCGGGGCCTACGAGCAGTACGTC.

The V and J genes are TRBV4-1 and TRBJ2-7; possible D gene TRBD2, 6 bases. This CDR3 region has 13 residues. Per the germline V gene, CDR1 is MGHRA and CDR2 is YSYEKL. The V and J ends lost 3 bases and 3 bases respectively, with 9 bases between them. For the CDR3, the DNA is TGCGCCAGCAGCCATGGCGGGGACTACGAGCAGTACGTC. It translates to CASSHGGDYEQYV.

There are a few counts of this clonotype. As DNA, the CDR3 is TGTGCCAGCAGCTCAGTGGGAACAGGGATGGACACCGGGGAGCTGTTTTTT. The encoded protein is CASSSVGTGMDTGELFF. The V gene is TRBV5-5, the J gene TRBJ2-2, with TRBD1 as a possible D gene (6 bases). Trimming took off 3 bases at V and 3 bases at J, with 18 bases between the two ends. The V gene's germline CDR1 is SGHKS and CDR2 YYEKEE (reference sequence). This CDR3 is 17 amino acids long.

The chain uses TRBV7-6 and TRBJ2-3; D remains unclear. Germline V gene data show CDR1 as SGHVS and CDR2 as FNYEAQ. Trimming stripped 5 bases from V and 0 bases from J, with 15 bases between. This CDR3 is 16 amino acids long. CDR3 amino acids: CASSLNPTASTDTQYF. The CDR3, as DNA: TGTGCCAGCAGCCTGAATCCCACGGCCAGCACAGATACGCAGTATTTT.

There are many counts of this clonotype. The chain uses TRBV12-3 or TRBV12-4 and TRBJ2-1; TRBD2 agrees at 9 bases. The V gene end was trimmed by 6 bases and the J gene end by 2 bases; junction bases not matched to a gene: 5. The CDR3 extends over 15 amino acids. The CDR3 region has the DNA TGTGCCAGCAGCTTGGGCGGGAGGGCCTACAATGAGCAGTTCTTC. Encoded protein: CASSLGGRAYNEQFF.

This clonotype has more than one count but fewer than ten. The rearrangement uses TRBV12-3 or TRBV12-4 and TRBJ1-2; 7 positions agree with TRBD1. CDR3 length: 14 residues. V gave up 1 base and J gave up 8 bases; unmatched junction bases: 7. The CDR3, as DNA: TGTGCCAGCAGTTTAGGGACAGGCCTGGAGGGCTACACCTTC. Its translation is CASSLGTGLEGYTF.

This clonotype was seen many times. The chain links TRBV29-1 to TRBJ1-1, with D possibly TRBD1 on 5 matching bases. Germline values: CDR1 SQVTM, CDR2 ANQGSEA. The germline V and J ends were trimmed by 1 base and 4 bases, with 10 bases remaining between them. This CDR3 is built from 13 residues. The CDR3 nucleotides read TGCAGCGTTGAAGCCAGGGCGAGCACTGAAGCTTTCTTT. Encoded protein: CSVEARASTEAFF.

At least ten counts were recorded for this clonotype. The CDR3 region is CASSPPVRGNSPLHF. CDR3 coding DNA: TGTGCCAGCAGCCCGCCCGTGAGGGGTAATTCACCCCTCCACTTT. The chain recombines TRBV28 with TRBJ1-6; perhaps TRBD1 as D (5 bases). The V end lost 6 bases, the J end lost 6 bases, and 15 bases lay between the germline ends. Germline lookup yields CDR1 MDHEN and CDR2 SYDVKM. The CDR3 extends over 15 amino acids.

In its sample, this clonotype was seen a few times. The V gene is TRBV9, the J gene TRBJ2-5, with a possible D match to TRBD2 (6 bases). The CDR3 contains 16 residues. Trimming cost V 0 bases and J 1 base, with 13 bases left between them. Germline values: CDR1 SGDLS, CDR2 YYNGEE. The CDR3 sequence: CASSVDPSATQETQYF. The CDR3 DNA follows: TGTGCCAGCAGCGTAGACCCTAGCGCCACCCAAGAGACCCAGTACTTC.

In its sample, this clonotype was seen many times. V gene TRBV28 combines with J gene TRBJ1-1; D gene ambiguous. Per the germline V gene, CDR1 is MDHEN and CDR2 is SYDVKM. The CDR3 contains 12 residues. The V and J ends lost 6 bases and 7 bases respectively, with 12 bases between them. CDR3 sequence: CASRAGFSEAFF. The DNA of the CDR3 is TGTGCCAGCAGGGCCGGATTCAGTGAAGCTTTCTTT.